The present T cell receptor (beta chain) was sequenced within a study of radiation and T cells in renal cell carcinoma. Only in-frame clones appear in the TCRdb table, and some are missing; sequencing was by immunoSEQ multiplex PCR. Of 150,000 or so clones listed, nearly 90% were seen once; the top ten hold around 12%. A word on this clone: Its specificity is not known.

Time point indicated: baseline pretreatment blood. Treatment: 15 Gy SBRT to primary tumor, nephrectomy 4 weeks later. Blood was sampled at baseline, 2 weeks and 4 weeks after SBRT. The tumor was a clear cell renal cell carcinoma. General study findings and limits: In blood, top tumor clones expanded by 2 weeks, shrinking by 4. No pretreatment tumor biopsies were available for baseline clonotypes.

V dropped 4 bases and J dropped 5; count of bases not matched to a gene: 9. CDR1 SGHDT and CDR2 YYEEEE come from the germline V gene. The CDR3 is 15 residues long. The sequences come from blood, collected from a patient whose treatment included radiotherapy and nephrectomy. The TCR originated in a woman between 50 and 59 years old with renal cell carcinoma. The chain uses TRBV5-6 and TRBJ2-5, with 9 bases fitting TRBD1. The CDR3 loop is CASSPWTGVEETQYF. The CDR3 DNA reads as TGTGCCAGCAGCCCCTGGACAGGGGTGGAGGAGACCCAGTACTTC.